This paragraph reports one T cell receptor (beta chain). This sample stems from a study of shared T cell receptors in the human thymus. Unmatched junction bases numbered 15, after V lost 3 bases and J lost 2 bases. Germline lookup yields CDR1 SGHRS and CDR2 YFSETQ. The CDR3 consists of 20 residues. The method was immunoSEQ multiplex PCR; TCRdb's version includes in-frame clones alone and lacks a portion of them. This table has hundreds of thousands of clones, roughly 86% appearing once. The sample was also linked to a second study, of human thymus T cells. That source reports: Thymus tissue was removed during corrective cardiac surgery.

The source is a boy less than two years old with a congenital heart defect. This chain links TRBV5-1 with TRBJ2-6; 9 bases fit TRBD1. The sample consisted of thymocytes. CDR3 nucleotide sequence: TGCGCCAGCAGCTCCTATATTAGGGGACAGGGAGGAACTGGGGCCAACGTCCTGACTTTC. Protein sequence: CASSSYIRGQGGTGANVLTF. Complete variable domain (other parts from reference TRBV5-1 and TRBJ2-6): KAGVTQTPRYLIKTRGQQVTLSCSPISGHRSVSWYQQTPGQGLQFLFEYFSETQRNKGNFPGRFSGRQFSNSRSEMNVSTLELGDSALYLCASSSYIRGQGGTGANVLTFGAGSRLTVL.